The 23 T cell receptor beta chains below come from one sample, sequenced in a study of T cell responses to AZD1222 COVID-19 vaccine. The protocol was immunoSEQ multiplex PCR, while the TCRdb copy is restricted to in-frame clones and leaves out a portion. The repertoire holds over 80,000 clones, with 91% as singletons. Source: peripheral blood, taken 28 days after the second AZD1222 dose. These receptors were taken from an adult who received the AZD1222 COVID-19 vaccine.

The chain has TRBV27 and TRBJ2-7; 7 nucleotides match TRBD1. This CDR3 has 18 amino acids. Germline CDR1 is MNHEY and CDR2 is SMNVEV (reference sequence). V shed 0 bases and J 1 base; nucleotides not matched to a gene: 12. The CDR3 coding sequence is TGTGCCAGCAGTTTATCTCGCTTAGCCGGGACAGCGTCCTACGAGCAGTACTTC. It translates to CASSLSRLAGTASYEQYF.

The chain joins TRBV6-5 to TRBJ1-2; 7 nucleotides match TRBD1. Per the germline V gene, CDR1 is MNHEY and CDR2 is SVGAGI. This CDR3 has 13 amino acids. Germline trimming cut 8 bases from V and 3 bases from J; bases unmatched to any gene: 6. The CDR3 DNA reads TGTGCCAGCTACGGGACAGTCGACTATGGCTACACCTTC. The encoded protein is CASYGTVDYGYTF.

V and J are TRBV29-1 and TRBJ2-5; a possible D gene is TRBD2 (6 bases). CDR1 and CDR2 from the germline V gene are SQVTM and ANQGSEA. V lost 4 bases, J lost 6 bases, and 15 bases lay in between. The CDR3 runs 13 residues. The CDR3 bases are TGCAGCGTTGCCCAGACTAGGTTTCAGACCCAGTACTTC. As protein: CSVAQTRFQTQYF.

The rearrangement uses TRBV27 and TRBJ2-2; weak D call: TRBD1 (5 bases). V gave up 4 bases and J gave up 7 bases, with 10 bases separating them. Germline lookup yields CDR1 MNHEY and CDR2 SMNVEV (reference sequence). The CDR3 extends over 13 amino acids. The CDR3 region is CASSYQGGGELFF. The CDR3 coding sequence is TGTGCCAGCAGTTACCAGGGCGGCGGGGAGCTGTTTTTT.

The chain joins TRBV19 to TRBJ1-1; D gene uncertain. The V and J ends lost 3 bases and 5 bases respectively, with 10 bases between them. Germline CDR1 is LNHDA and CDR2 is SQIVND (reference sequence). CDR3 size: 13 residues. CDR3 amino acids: CASSIDGRTEAFF. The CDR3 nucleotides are TGTGCCAGTAGTATCGATGGTAGGACTGAAGCTTTCTTT.

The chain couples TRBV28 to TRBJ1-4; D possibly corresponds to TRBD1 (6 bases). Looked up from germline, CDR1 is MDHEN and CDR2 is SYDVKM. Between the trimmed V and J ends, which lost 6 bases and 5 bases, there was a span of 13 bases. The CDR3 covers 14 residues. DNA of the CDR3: TGTGCCAGCAGGCTGAGGGGGGTAAATGAAAAACTGTTTTTT. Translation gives CASRLRGVNEKLFF. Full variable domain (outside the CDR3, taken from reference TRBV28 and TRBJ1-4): DVKVTQSSRYLVKRTGEKVFLECVQDMDHENMFWYRQDPGLGLRLIYFSYDVKMKEKGDIPEGYSVSREKKERFSLILESASTNQTSMYLCASRLRGVNEKLFFGSGTQLSVL.

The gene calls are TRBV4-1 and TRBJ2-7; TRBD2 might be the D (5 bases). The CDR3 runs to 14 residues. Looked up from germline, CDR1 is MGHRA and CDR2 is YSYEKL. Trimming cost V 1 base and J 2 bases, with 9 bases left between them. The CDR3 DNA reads TGCGCCAGCAGCCAAGTACTAGGGCCCTACGAGCAGTACTTC. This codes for CASSQVLGPYEQYF.

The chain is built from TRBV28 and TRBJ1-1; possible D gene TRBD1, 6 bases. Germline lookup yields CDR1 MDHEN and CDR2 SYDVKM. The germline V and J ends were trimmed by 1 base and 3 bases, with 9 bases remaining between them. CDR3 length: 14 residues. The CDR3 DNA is TGTGCCAGCAGTTTATTGGGGGGCGACACTGAAGCTTTCTTT. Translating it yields CASSLLGGDTEAFF.

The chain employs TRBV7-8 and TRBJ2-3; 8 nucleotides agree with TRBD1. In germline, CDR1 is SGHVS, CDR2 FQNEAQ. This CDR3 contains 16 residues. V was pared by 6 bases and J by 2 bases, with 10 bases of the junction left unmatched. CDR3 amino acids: CASRAKGTGSTDTQYF. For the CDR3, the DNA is TGTGCCAGCAGAGCAAAGGGGACAGGATCCACAGATACGCAGTATTTT.

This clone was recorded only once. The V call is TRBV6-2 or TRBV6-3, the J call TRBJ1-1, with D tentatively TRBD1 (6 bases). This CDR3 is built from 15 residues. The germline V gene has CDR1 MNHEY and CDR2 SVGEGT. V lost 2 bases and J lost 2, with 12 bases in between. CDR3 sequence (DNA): TGTGCCAGCAGTTACCGGCGGGGACATAACACTGAAGCTTTCTTT. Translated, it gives CASSYRRGHNTEAFF.

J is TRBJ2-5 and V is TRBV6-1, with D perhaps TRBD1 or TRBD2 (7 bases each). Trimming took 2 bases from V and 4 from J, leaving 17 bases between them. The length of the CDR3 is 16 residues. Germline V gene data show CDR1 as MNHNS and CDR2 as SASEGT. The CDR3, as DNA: TGTGCCAGCAGTGAACGAGGGGGCGGGAGAGGAGAGACCCAGTACTTC. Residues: CASSERGGGRGETQYF.

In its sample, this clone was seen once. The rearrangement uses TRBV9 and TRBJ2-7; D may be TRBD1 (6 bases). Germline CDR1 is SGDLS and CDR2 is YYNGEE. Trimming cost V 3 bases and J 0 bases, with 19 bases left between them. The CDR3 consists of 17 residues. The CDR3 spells CASSAHSGQRISYEQYF. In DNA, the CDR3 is TGTGCCAGCAGCGCCCACTCCGGACAGCGCATCTCCTACGAGCAGTACTTC.

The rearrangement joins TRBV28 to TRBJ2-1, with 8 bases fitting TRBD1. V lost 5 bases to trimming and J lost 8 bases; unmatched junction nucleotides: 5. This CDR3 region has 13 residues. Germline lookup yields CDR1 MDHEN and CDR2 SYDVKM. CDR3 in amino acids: CASSESDRDEQFF. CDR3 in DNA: TGTGCCAGCAGTGAATCGGACAGGGATGAGCAGTTCTTC. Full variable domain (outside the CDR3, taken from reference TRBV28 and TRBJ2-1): DVKVTQSSRYLVKRTGEKVFLECVQDMDHENMFWYRQDPGLGLRLIYFSYDVKMKEKGDIPEGYSVSREKKERFSLILESASTNQTSMYLCASSESDRDEQFFGPGTRLTVL.

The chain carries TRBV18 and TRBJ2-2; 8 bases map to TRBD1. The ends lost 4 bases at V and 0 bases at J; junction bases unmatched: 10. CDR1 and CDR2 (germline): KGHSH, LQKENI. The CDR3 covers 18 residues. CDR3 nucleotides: TGTGCCAGCTCACATAAATCGGACAGGGCAGCGAACACCGGGGAGCTGTTTTTT. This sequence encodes CASSHKSDRAANTGELFF.

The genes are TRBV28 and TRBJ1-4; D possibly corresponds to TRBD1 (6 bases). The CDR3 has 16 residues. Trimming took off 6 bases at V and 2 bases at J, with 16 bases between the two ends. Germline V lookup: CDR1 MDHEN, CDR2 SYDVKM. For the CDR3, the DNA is TGTGCCAGCAGACGGACGTACAGGGATACTAATGAAAAACTGTTTTTT. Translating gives CASRRTYRDTNEKLFF.

This CDR3 is CASSVGQYTGELFF. As DNA, the CDR3 is TGTGCCAGCAGCGTCGGACAGTACACCGGGGAGCTGTTTTTT. This rearrangement joins TRBV9 to TRBJ2-2; TRBD1 might be the D (6 bases). Germline values: CDR1 SGDLS, CDR2 YYNGEE. The length of the CDR3 is 14 residues. Trimming cost V 2 bases and J 3 bases, with 8 bases left between them.

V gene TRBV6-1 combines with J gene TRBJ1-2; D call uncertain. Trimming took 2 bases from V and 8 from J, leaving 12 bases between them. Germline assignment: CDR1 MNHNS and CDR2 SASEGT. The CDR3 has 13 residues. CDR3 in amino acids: CASSETGFYGYTF. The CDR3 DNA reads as TGTGCCAGCAGTGAAACCGGGTTCTACGGCTACACCTTC.

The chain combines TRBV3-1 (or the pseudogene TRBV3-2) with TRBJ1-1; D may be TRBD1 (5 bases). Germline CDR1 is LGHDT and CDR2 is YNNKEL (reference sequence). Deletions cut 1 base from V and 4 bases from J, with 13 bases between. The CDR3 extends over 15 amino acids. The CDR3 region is CASSQVPGSGTEAFF. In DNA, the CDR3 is TGTGCCAGCAGCCAAGTTCCAGGGTCCGGCACTGAAGCTTTCTTT.

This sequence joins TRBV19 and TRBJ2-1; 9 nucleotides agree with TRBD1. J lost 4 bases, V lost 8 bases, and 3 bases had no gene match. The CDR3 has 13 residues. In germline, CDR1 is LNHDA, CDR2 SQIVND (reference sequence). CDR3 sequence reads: CASGTGIYNEQFF. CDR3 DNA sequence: TGTGCCAGTGGGACAGGGATATACAATGAGCAGTTCTTC.

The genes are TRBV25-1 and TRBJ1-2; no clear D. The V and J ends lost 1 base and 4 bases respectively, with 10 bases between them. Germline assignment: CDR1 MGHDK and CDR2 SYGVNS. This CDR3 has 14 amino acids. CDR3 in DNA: TGTGCCAGCAGTGAATGGGTTTTAGGCTATGGCTACACCTTC. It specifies CASSEWVLGYGYTF.

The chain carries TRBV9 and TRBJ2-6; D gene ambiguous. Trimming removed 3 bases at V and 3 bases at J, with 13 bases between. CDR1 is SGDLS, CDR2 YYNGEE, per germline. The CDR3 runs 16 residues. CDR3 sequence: CASSGVKLGGANVLTF. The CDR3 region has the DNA TGTGCCAGCAGCGGAGTCAAGCTCGGTGGGGCCAACGTCCTGACTTTC.

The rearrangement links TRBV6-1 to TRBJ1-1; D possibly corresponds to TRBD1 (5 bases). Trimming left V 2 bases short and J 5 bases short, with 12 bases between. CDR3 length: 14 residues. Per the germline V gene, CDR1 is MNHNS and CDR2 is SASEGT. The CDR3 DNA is TGTGCCAGCAGTGAACGCGCAGGGTGGACTGAAGCTTTCTTT. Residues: CASSERAGWTEAFF.

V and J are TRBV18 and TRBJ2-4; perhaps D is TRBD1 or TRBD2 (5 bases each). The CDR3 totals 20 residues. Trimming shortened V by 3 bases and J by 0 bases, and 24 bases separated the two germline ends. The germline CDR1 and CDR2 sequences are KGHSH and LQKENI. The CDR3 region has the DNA TGTGCCAGCTCACCCGCAAACGTTCCCGGTGGGACCAAAGCCAAAAACATTCAGTACTTC. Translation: CASSPANVPGGTKAKNIQYF.